This T cell receptor beta chain was observed in a study of beta chain features in type 1 diabetes. Study context: No patient-donor differences in age, gender, total cells or subset yield.

cDNA synthesis used the whole RNA isolate, giving expressed TCRB sequences. The method was immunoSEQ multiplex PCR; TCRdb's version includes in-frame clones alone and lacks a portion of them. The sample has approximately 160,000 clones; approximately 9.1% are singletons. A few counts support this clone. V gave up 6 bases and J gave up 5 bases; unmatched junction bases: 8. The germline V gene has CDR1 SQVTM and CDR2 ANQGSEA. The CDR3 has 14 residues. Sequenced input: central memory CD4+ T cells from blood. The clonotype comes from a woman younger than 30 in good health. The rearrangement links TRBV29-1 to TRBJ1-5, with 9 bases that match TRBD1. This CDR3 is CSVGQGGWDQPQHF. Here the CDR3 DNA reads TGCAGCGTGGGACAGGGAGGGTGGGATCAGCCCCAGCATTTT.